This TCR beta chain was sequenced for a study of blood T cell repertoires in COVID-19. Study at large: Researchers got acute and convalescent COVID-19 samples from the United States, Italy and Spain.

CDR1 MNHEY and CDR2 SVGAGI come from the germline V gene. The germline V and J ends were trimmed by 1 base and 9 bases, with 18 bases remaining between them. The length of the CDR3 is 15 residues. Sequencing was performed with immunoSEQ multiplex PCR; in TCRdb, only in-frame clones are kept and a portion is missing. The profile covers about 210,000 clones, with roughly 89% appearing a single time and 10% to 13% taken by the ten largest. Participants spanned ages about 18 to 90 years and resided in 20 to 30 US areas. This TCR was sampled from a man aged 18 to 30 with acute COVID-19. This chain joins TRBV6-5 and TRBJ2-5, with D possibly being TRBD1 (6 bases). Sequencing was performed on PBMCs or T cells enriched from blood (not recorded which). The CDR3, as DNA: TGTGCCAGCAGTTACTACAGGGCAAGCCCGAGGTCCCAGTACTTC. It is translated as CASSYYRASPRSQYF.